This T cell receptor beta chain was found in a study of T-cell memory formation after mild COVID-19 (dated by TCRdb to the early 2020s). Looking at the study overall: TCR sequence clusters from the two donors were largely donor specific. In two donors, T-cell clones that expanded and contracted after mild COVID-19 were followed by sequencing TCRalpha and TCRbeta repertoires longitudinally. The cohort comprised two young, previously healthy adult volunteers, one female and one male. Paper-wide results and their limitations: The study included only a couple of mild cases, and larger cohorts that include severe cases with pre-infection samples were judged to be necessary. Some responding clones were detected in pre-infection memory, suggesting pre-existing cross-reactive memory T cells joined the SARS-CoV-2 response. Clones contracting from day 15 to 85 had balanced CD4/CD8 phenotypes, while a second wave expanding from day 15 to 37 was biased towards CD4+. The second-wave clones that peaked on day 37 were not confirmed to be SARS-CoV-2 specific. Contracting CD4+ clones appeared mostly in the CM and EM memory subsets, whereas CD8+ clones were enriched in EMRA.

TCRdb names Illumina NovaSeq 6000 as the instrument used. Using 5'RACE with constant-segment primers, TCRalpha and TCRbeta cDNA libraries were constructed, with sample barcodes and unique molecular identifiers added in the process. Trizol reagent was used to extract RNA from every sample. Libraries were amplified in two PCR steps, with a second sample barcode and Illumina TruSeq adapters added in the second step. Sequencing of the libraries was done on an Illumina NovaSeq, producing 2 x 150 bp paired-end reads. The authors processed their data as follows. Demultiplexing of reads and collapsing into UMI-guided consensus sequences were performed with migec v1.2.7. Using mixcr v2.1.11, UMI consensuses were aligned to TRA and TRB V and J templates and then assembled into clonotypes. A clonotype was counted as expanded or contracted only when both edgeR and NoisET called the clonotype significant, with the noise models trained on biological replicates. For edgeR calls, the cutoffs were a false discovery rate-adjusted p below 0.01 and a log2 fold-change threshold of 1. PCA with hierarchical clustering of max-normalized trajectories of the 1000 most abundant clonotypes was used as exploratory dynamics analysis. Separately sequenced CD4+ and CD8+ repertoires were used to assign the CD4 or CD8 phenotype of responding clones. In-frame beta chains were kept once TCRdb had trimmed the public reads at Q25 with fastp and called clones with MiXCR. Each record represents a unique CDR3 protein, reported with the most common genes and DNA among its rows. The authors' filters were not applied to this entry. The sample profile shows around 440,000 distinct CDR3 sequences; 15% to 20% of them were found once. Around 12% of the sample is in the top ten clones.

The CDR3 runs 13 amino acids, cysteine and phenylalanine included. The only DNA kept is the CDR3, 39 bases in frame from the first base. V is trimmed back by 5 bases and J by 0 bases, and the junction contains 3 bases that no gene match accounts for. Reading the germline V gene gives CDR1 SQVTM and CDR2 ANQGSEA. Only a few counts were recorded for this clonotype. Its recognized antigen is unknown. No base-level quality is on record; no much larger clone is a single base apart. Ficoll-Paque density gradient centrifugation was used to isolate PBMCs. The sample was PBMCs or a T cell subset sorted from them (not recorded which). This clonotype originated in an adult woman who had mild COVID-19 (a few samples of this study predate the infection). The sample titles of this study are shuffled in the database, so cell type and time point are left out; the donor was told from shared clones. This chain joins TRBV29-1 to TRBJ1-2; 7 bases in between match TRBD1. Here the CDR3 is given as CSVWTGSNYGYTF. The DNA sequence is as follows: TGCAGCGTTTGGACAGGCTCTAACTATGGCTACACCTTC.